A single sample gave rise to the 13 T cell receptor beta chains below, sequenced in a study of blood T cell repertoires in COVID-19. Produced via immunoSEQ multiplex PCR; TCRdb's table is partial and in-frame only. The sample records fewer than 300,000 clones, 88% being singletons. The sequenced material came from peripheral blood. The receptors were gathered from a woman in her thirties or forties who had recovered from COVID-19.

This chain uses TRBV28 with TRBJ2-7; TRBD1 matches 9 bases. V shed 6 bases, J shed 12 bases, and the junction held 9 bases outside the gene matches. Germline CDR1 reads MDHEN; CDR2 reads SYDVKM. The CDR3 extends over 12 amino acids. CDR3 DNA sequence: TGTGCCAGCAGAGCCGGGACAGGGAGGCTGTACTTC. It codes for CASRAGTGRLYF.

The V call is TRBV7-2, the J call TRBJ2-2; perhaps TRBD2 as D (6 bases). Trimming left V 7 bases short and J 4 bases short, with 10 bases between. The CDR3 consists of 13 residues. The V gene's germline CDR1 is SGHTA and CDR2 FQGNSA. This CDR3 is CASTRRGTGELFF. The CDR3 DNA follows: TGTGCCAGCACCAGGAGGGGCACCGGGGAGCTGTTTTTT.

In its sample, this clone was seen once. The rearrangement joins TRBV7-3 to TRBJ2-1; perhaps TRBD2 as D (5 bases). The germline CDR1 and CDR2 sequences are SGHTA and FQGTGA. V was cut by 5 bases and J by 0 bases, with 14 bases left in between. The CDR3 covers 16 residues. DNA for the CDR3: TGTGCCAGCAGCCAAGGGTGGGAGAGCTCCTACAATGAGCAGTTCTTC. The encoded protein is CASSQGWESSYNEQFF.

This clone was seen once. Here the CDR3 reads CASSIGVARQFF. The CDR3 DNA reads TGTGCCAGTAGTATAGGGGTAGCCCGGCAGTTCTTC. This rearrangement joins TRBV19 to TRBJ2-1, with D unclear. The germline V gene has CDR1 LNHDA and CDR2 SQIVND (reference sequence). Trimming left V 1 base short and J 12 bases short, with 10 bases between. The CDR3 runs to 12 residues.

This chain links TRBV3-1 (or the pseudogene TRBV3-2) with TRBJ2-1, with 8 nucleotides matching TRBD2. This CDR3 is 15 amino acids long. V was clipped by 4 bases and J by 5 bases; unmatched bases: 7. Germline lookup yields CDR1 LGHDT and CDR2 YNNKEL (reference sequence). The CDR3 DNA reads TGTGCCAGCAGCCGTGGACTAGCAGGCCACAATGAGCAGTTCTTC. Translation gives CASSRGLAGHNEQFF.

This chain links TRBV24-1 with TRBJ1-2, with a weak D call TRBD1 (5 bases). This CDR3 region has 16 residues. CDR1 and CDR2 from the germline V gene are KGHDR and SFDVKD. With 2 bases removed from V and 3 bases from J, the gap between germline ends came to 15 bases. CDR3 loop: CATSDSPTASYYGYTF. CDR3 nucleotides: TGTGCCACCAGTGATTCTCCGACAGCCTCCTACTATGGCTACACCTTC.

The chain carries TRBV7-2 and TRBJ2-2, with D unresolved. The length of the CDR3 is 16 residues. V was shortened by 1 base and J by 4 bases, with 13 bases between the two germline ends. Looked up from germline, CDR1 is SGHTA and CDR2 is FQGNSA. Written as DNA, the CDR3 is TGTGCCAGCAGCTTAGTTGGCAGAATCCCCACCGGGGAGCTGTTTTTT. This encodes CASSLVGRIPTGELFF.

The chain uses TRBV29-1 and TRBJ1-1; 7 nucleotides line up with TRBD1. The CDR3 consists of 14 residues. The V gene end was trimmed by 7 bases and the J gene end by 0 bases; junction bases not matched to a gene: 8. The germline V gene encodes CDR1 SQVTM and CDR2 ANQGSEA. CDR3 sequence reads: CSAARGLLNTEAFF. DNA for the CDR3: TGCAGCGCCGCGAGGGGGCTCCTGAACACTGAAGCTTTCTTT.

The table lists this clone with a count of one. The V and J genes are TRBV9 and TRBJ2-7, with 8 bases lining up with TRBD1. CDR3 length equals 18 residues. V lost 0 bases, J lost 5 bases, and 16 bases stayed unmatched. Germline V gives CDR1 SGDLS, CDR2 YYNGEE. In DNA form, the CDR3 reads TGTGCCAGCAGCGTAGGCCCCGGACAGGGCCGGGCTTTCGACGAGCAGTACTTC. This encodes CASSVGPGQGRAFDEQYF.

The V gene is TRBV11-3, the J gene TRBJ1-5; D perhaps matches TRBD1 (5 bases). The germline CDR1 and CDR2 sequences are SGHNT and YENEEA. The CDR3 is 13 residues long. Trimming stripped 1 base from V and 8 bases from J, with 9 bases between. The CDR3 coding sequence is TGTGCCAGCAGCTTAGTGGGGGGAGAGCCCCAGCATTTT. Its protein is CASSLVGGEPQHF.

This clone was observed a few times. This rearrangement joins TRBV24-1 to TRBJ1-3; TRBD1 aligns across 7 bases. Looked up from germline, CDR1 is KGHDR and CDR2 is SFDVKD. This CDR3 comprises 18 residues. Trimming removed 3 bases from V and 0 bases from J; junction bases left unmatched: 10. CDR3 protein: CATSDLNRGKYSGNTIYF. In nucleotides, the CDR3 is TGTGCCACCAGTGATCTAAACAGGGGCAAATACTCTGGAAACACCATATATTTT.

The CDR3, as DNA: TGTGCCAGCAGTGGGGCCCCTGGCACCGGGGAGCTGTTTTTT. It translates to CASSGAPGTGELFF. This chain uses TRBV6-4 with TRBJ2-2; D unclear. Trimming pared 4 bases from V and 4 bases from J, leaving 10 bases between. This CDR3 has 14 amino acids. CDR1 and CDR2 from the germline V gene are MRHNA and SNTAGT.

V is TRBV2 and J is TRBJ2-7, with D possibly being TRBD1 (6 bases). Trimming cost V 6 bases and J 2 bases, with 23 bases left between them. This CDR3 has 17 residues. CDR1 is SNHLY and CDR2 is FYNNEI in the germline V gene. The CDR3 region is CASSLLGAGASPYEQYV. CDR3 in DNA: TGTGCCAGCAGCCTCCTAGGGGCAGGGGCGTCGCCCTACGAGCAGTACGTC.